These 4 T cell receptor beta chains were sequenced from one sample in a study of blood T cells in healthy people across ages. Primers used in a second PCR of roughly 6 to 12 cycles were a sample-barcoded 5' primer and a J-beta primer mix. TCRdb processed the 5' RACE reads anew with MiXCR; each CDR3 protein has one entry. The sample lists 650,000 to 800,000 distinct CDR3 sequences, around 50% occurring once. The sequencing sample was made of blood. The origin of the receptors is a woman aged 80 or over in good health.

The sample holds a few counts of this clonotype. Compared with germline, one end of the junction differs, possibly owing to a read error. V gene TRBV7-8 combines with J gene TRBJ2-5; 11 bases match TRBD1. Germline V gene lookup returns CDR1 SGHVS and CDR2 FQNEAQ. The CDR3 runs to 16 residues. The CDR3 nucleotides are TGTGCCGGCAGCCGAGGACAGGGGGCAATGAGAGAGACCCAGTACTTC. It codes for CAGSRGQGAMRETQYF. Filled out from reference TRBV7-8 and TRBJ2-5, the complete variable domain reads GAGVSQSPRYKVAKRGQDVALRCDPISGHVSLFWYQQALGQGPEFLTYFQNEAQLDKSGLPSDRFFAERPEGSVSTLKIQRTQQEDSAVYLCAGSRGQGAMRETQYFGPGTRLLVL.

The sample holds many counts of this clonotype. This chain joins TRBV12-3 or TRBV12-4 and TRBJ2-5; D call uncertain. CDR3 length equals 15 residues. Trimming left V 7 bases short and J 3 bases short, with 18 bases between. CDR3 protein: CASTSGRNSKETQYF. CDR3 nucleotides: TGTGCCAGCACCTCGGGCCGTAACAGCAAAGAGACCCAGTACTTC.

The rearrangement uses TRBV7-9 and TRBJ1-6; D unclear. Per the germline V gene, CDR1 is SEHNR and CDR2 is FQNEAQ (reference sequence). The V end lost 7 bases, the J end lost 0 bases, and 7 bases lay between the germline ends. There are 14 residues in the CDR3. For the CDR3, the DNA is TGTGCCAGCACCAAAGCCTCCTATAATTCACCCCTCCACTTT. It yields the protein CASTKASYNSPLHF.

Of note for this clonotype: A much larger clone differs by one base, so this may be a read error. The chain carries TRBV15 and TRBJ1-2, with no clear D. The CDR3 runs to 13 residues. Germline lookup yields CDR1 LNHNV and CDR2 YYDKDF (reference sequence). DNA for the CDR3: TGTGCCACCGGCAGATCCCCGGGGAGCGGCTACACCTTC. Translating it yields CATGRSPGSGYTF. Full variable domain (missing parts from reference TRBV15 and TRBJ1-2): DAMVIQNPRYQVTQFGKPVTLSCSQTLNHNVMYWYQQKSSQAPKLLFHYYDKDFNNEADTPDNFQSRRPNTSFCFLDIRSPGLGDTAMYLCATGRSPGSGYTFGSGTRLTVV.